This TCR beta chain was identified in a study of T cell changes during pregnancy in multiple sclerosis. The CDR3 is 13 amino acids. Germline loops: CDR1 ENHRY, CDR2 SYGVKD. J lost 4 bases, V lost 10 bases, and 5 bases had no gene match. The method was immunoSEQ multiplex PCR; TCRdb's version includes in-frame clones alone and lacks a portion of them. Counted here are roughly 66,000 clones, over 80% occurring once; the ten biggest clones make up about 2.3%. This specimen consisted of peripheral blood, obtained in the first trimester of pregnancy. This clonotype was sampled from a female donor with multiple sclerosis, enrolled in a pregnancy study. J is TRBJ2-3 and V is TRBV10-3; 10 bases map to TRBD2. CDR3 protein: CATLAGEADTQYF. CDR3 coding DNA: TGTGCCACCCTAGCGGGAGAGGCAGATACGCAGTATTTT.